This T cell receptor beta chain originates from a study of CD8 T cells in Susac syndrome. Negative isolation yielded CD4+ and CD8+ T cells, and FACS enriched TEMRA cells. Germline V CDR1 and CDR2: SGHTS, YDEGEE. This CDR3 spans 15 amino acids. After removal of 3 bases from V and 4 bases from J, the junction contained 10 bases not matched to a gene. RNA in amounts of about 0.45 to 1 ug was reverse transcribed with random hexamers. It was immunoSEQ multiplex PCR that amplified TCR beta CDR3 across 54 Vbeta and 13 Jbeta. TCRdb fed the immunoSEQ multiplex PCR reads into MiXCR, producing one record per CDR3 protein. The table records around 130,000 distinct CDR3 sequences, roughly 80% of them present only once. Study results and caveats: It was acknowledged in the study that its TCR sequencing and HLA analysis involved a relatively small number of individuals.

For this clonotype: The antigen is undetermined.

The genes are TRBV5-8 and TRBJ2-7, with 7 bases lining up with TRBD1. The sequence was collected from a human donor with multiple sclerosis. The specimen sequenced was CD8+ T cells from PBMCs. The CDR3 sequence: CASSSITGVRYEQYF. CDR3 DNA sequence: TGTGCCAGCAGCTCGATAACAGGGGTCAGGTACGAGCAGTACTTC.